A selection of T cell receptor beta chains follows, all from one sample in a study of immune characteristics of hereditary and idiopathic chronic pancreatitis. Profiled with immunoSEQ multiplex PCR; TCRdb holds only in-frame clones, not every one. The sample contains roughly 14,000 clones, 73% of which appear only once. The sample was pancreas tissue with hereditary chronic pancreatitis. The origin of the receptors is a human donor with chronic pancreatitis. Both conserved end residues are part of each CDR3. A D gene is named only where the DNA matches it firmly. Size values are once, few and many counts, or a class for expanded clones, and some rows have none.

abundance: -; d_gene: TRBD2; j_gene: TRBJ2-1; v_gene: TRBV9; CDR3nt: TGTGCCAGCAGCGTTATGGGGACTAGCGGGACGGGTGAGCAGTTCTTC; CDR3aa: CASSVMGTSGTGEQFF
abundance: -; d_gene: -; j_gene: TRBJ2-1; v_gene: TRBV7-8; CDR3nt: TGTGCCAGCAGCCTGCCTACTGCTGAGCAGTTCTTC; CDR3aa: CASSLPTAEQFF
abundance: -; d_gene: TRBD1; j_gene: TRBJ1-4; v_gene: TRBV3-1/TRBV3-2; CDR3nt: TGTGCCAGCAGCCATAACAACAGGGGTTCGACTAATGAAAAACTGTTTTTT; CDR3aa: CASSHNNRGSTNEKLFF
abundance: -; d_gene: -; j_gene: TRBJ2-1; v_gene: TRBV3-1/TRBV3-2; CDR3nt: TGTGCCAGCAGCCAATTAGGGTATGAGCAGTTCTTC; CDR3aa: CASSQLGYEQFF
abundance: -; d_gene: TRBD2; j_gene: TRBJ2-1; v_gene: TRBV6-4; CDR3nt: TGTGCCAGCAGTGACTGGGTAGCGGGAGAACCCTACAATGAGCAGTTCTTC; CDR3aa: CASSDWVAGEPYNEQFF
abundance: -; d_gene: -; j_gene: TRBJ2-1; v_gene: TRBV30; CDR3nt: TGTGCCTGGACAATGAAGCGGACTTCCTACAATGAGCAGTTCTTC; CDR3aa: CAWTMKRTSYNEQFF
abundance: -; d_gene: -; j_gene: TRBJ2-1; v_gene: TRBV7-8; CDR3nt: TGTGCCAGCAGCTTAGTCTCCCAGACCGGAGAGCAGTTCTTC; CDR3aa: CASSLVSQTGEQFF
abundance: few; d_gene: TRBD2; j_gene: TRBJ2-5; v_gene: TRBV10-3; CDR3nt: TGTGCCATCAGTGAGTCGAAACTAGCGGGAGTAGAGACCCAGTACTTC; CDR3aa: CAISESKLAGVETQYF
abundance: -; d_gene: -; j_gene: TRBJ1-5; v_gene: TRBV5-6; CDR3nt: TGTGCCAGCAGCTTGACTTCAGGTCCCGAGGATCAGCCCCAGCATTTT; CDR3aa: CASSLTSGPEDQPQHF
abundance: -; d_gene: TRBD2; j_gene: TRBJ2-2; v_gene: TRBV18; CDR3nt: TGTGCCAGCTCACCGGTAGCGGGAGGCCACGGGGAGCTGTTTTTT; CDR3aa: CASSPVAGGHGELFF
abundance: -; d_gene: -; j_gene: TRBJ2-2; v_gene: TRBV18; CDR3nt: TGTGCCAGCTCGCGTACAGGGCACGGGGAGCTGTTTTTT; CDR3aa: CASSRTGHGELFF
abundance: -; d_gene: TRBD1; j_gene: TRBJ2-5; v_gene: TRBV3-1/TRBV3-2; CDR3nt: TGTGCCAGCAGCCATGCAGCAGGGGGCCAAGAGACCCAGTACTTC; CDR3aa: CASSHAAGGQETQYF
abundance: -; d_gene: -; j_gene: TRBJ2-1; v_gene: TRBV7-8; CDR3nt: TGTGCCAGCAGCGCACGACTGGGTCTGTACAATGAGCAGTTCTTC; CDR3aa: CASSARLGLYNEQFF
abundance: -; d_gene: -; j_gene: TRBJ2-7; v_gene: TRBV19; CDR3nt: TGTGCCAGTAGCATGAGACGGGACACTACCTACGAGCAGTACTTC; CDR3aa: CASSMRRDTTYEQYF
abundance: medium-sized; d_gene: -; j_gene: TRBJ1-2; v_gene: TRBV4-1; CDR3nt: TGCGCCAGCAGCCAGGGGGAATCCTATGGCTACACCTTC; CDR3aa: CASSQGESYGYTF
abundance: -; d_gene: TRBD2; j_gene: TRBJ2-1; v_gene: TRBV28; CDR3nt: TGTGCCAGCCGAACTAGCGGGAGAAACGATGAGCAGTTCTTC; CDR3aa: CASRTSGRNDEQFF
abundance: -; d_gene: -; j_gene: TRBJ2-3; v_gene: TRBV11-2; CDR3nt: TGTGCCAGCAGCTTCCTAGCAAAGAGCTCAGATACGCAGTATTTT; CDR3aa: CASSFLAKSSDTQYF
abundance: -; d_gene: TRBD2; j_gene: TRBJ2-1; v_gene: TRBV7-2; CDR3nt: TGTGCCAGCAGCCGGGACTACCGGTCGGACAATGAGCAGTTCTTC; CDR3aa: CASSRDYRSDNEQFF
abundance: -; d_gene: TRBD1; j_gene: TRBJ2-7; v_gene: TRBV10-3; CDR3nt: TGTGCCATGAGGACAGGGAACGGCGAGCAGTACTTC; CDR3aa: CAMRTGNGEQYF
abundance: -; d_gene: -; j_gene: TRBJ1-1; v_gene: TRBV28; CDR3nt: TGTGCCAGCAGACAACCTGAAGGGGGTGAAGCTTTCTTT; CDR3aa: CASRQPEGGEAFF
abundance: -; d_gene: -; j_gene: TRBJ2-2; v_gene: TRBV19; CDR3nt: TGTGCCAGTAGTATGATAGTGAACACCGGGGAGCTGTTTTTT; CDR3aa: CASSMIVNTGELFF
abundance: -; d_gene: -; j_gene: TRBJ2-5; v_gene: TRBV5-6; CDR3nt: TGTGCCAGCAGCCCCGGACAGCTTAGCCAAGAGACCCAGTACTTC; CDR3aa: CASSPGQLSQETQYF
abundance: few; d_gene: -; j_gene: TRBJ2-7; v_gene: TRBV14; CDR3nt: TGTGCCAGCAGCCAACATAGTATGGAGCAGTACTTC; CDR3aa: CASSQHSMEQYF
abundance: -; d_gene: -; j_gene: TRBJ1-4; v_gene: TRBV10-2; CDR3nt: TGCGCCACCTCAGCCGTGGATGTTGAAAAACTGTTTTTT; CDR3aa: CATSAVDVEKLFF
abundance: -; d_gene: TRBD1; j_gene: TRBJ1-6; v_gene: TRBV5-1; CDR3nt: TGCGCCAGCAGCTTTGGACAGGGAAGGGGCTCACCCCTCCACTTT; CDR3aa: CASSFGQGRGSPLHF
abundance: -; d_gene: TRBD1; j_gene: TRBJ1-5; v_gene: TRBV19; CDR3nt: TGTGCCAGTAGTGACCCCAGGGGGTTTGGCAATCAGCCCCAGCATTTT; CDR3aa: CASSDPRGFGNQPQHF
abundance: -; d_gene: -; j_gene: TRBJ2-3; v_gene: TRBV3-1/TRBV3-2; CDR3nt: TGTGCCAGCAGCCTTCGGGACCCCGGTGTTCGGGGCACAGATACGCAGTATTTT; CDR3aa: CASSLRDPGVRGTDTQYF
abundance: -; d_gene: -; j_gene: TRBJ1-6; v_gene: TRBV27; CDR3nt: TGTGCCAGCAGTGGTGTTAAGAATTCACCCCTCCACTTT; CDR3aa: CASSGVKNSPLHF
abundance: -; d_gene: -; j_gene: TRBJ1-1; v_gene: TRBV6-5; CDR3nt: TGTGCCAGCAGTCGGACAGCCAGCAACACTGAAGCTTTCTTT; CDR3aa: CASSRTASNTEAFF
abundance: -; d_gene: TRBD2; j_gene: TRBJ2-1; v_gene: TRBV5-1; CDR3nt: TGCGCCAGCAGCCGTGATCTGGGACTAGCGGGAGGTAGTGAGCAGTTCTTC; CDR3aa: CASSRDLGLAGGSEQFF
abundance: -; d_gene: -; j_gene: TRBJ2-3; v_gene: TRBV4-1; CDR3nt: TGCGCCAGCAGCCAAGAGTCAGATACGCAGTATTTT; CDR3aa: CASSQESDTQYF
abundance: -; d_gene: TRBD1; j_gene: TRBJ2-3; v_gene: TRBV2; CDR3nt: TGTGCCAGCAGGGGACAGCCCACAGATACGCAGTATTTT; CDR3aa: CASRGQPTDTQYF
abundance: -; d_gene: -; j_gene: TRBJ2-5; v_gene: TRBV18; CDR3nt: TGTGCCAGCTCACCGGGACCCCAAGAGACCCAGTACTTC; CDR3aa: CASSPGPQETQYF
abundance: once; d_gene: -; j_gene: TRBJ2-1; v_gene: TRBV6-5; CDR3nt: TGTGCCAGCAGGGAGCTTTCCCCCAATGAGCAGTTCTTC; CDR3aa: CASRELSPNEQFF
abundance: few; d_gene: -; j_gene: TRBJ1-4; v_gene: TRBV27; CDR3nt: TGTGCCAGCAGATCCGGGGGGGGATTGGGAAAACTGTTTTTT; CDR3aa: CASRSGGGLGKLFF
abundance: -; d_gene: -; j_gene: TRBJ1-3; v_gene: TRBV6-1; CDR3nt: TGTGCCAGCAGTGGGCGTGGGACACCCTCTGGAAACACCATATATTTT; CDR3aa: CASSGRGTPSGNTIYF
abundance: -; d_gene: -; j_gene: TRBJ1-1; v_gene: TRBV5-1; CDR3nt: TGCGCCAGCAGCCGAACTAACCCTGTGGAGAGCCTTGAAGCTTTCTTT; CDR3aa: CASSRTNPVESLEAFF
abundance: -; d_gene: TRBD1; j_gene: TRBJ2-7; v_gene: TRBV28; CDR3nt: TGTGCCAGCATGGACAGGGCGGCCGAGCAGTACTTC; CDR3aa: CASMDRAAEQYF
abundance: -; d_gene: -; j_gene: TRBJ1-2; v_gene: TRBV3-1/TRBV3-2; CDR3nt: TGTGCCAGCAGCCATGACCTTACAGGGAACTATGGCTACACCTTC; CDR3aa: CASSHDLTGNYGYTF
abundance: -; d_gene: -; j_gene: TRBJ1-4; v_gene: TRBV25-1; CDR3nt: TGTGCCAGCAGCGGGGATTTTGAAAAACTGTTTTTT; CDR3aa: CASSGDFEKLFF
abundance: -; d_gene: -; j_gene: TRBJ2-1; v_gene: TRBV7-2; CDR3nt: TGTGCCAGCAGACGTGACTACTTTCATGAGCAGTTCTTC; CDR3aa: CASRRDYFHEQFF
abundance: once; d_gene: -; j_gene: TRBJ1-5; v_gene: TRBV3-1/TRBV3-2; CDR3nt: TGTGCCAGCAGCCCGACAGAATACAATCAGCCCCAGCATTTT; CDR3aa: CASSPTEYNQPQHF